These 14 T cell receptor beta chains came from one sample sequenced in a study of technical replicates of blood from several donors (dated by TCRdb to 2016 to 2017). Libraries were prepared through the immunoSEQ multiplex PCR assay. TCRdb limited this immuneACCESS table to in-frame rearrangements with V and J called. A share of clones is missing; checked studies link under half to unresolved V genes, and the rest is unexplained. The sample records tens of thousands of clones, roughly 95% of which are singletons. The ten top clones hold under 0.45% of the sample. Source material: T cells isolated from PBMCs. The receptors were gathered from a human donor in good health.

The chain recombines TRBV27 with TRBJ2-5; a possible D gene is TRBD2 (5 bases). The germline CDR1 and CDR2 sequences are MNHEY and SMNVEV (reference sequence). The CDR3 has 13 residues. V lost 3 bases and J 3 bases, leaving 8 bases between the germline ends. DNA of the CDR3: TGTGCCAGCAGTTTTGAGAGGGAAGAGACCCAGTACTTC. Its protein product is CASSFEREETQYF.

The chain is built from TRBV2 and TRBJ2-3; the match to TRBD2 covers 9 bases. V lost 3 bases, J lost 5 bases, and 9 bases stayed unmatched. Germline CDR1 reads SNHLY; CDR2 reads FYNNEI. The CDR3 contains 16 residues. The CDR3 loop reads CASSDSREGLGDTQYF. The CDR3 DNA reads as TGTGCCAGCAGTGACTCGCGGGAGGGCCTTGGAGATACGCAGTATTTT. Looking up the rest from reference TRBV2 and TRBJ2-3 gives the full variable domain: EPEVTQTPSHQVTQMGQEVILRCVPISNHLYFYWYRQILGQKVEFLVSFYNNEISEKSEIFDDQFSVERPDGSNFTLKIRSTKLEDSAMYFCASSDSREGLGDTQYFGPGTRLTVL.

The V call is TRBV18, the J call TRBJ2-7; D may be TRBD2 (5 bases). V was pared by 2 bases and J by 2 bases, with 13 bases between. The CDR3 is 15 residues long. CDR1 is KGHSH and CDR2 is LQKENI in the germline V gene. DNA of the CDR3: TGTGCCAGCTCACCATCGGTAGCGCGCACCTACGAGCAGTACTTC. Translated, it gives CASSPSVARTYEQYF. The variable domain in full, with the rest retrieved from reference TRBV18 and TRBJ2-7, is NAGVMQNPRHLVRRRGQEARLRCSPMKGHSHVYWYRQLPEEGLKFMVYLQKENIIDESGMPKERFSAEFPKEGPSILRIQQVVRGDSAAYFCASSPSVARTYEQYFGPGTRLTVT.

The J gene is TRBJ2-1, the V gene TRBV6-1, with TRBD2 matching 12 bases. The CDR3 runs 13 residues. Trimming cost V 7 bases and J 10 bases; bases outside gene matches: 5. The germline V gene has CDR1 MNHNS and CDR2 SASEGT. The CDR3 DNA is TGTGCCAGCATACGACTAGCGGGAGACGAGCAGTTCTTC. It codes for CASIRLAGDEQFF.

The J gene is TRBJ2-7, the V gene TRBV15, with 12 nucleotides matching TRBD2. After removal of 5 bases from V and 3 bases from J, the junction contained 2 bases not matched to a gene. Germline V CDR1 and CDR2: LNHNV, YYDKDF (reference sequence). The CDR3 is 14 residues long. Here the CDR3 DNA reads TGTGCCACCAGCCAGGGACTAGCGGGCTACGAGCAGTACTTC. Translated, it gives CATSQGLAGYEQYF.

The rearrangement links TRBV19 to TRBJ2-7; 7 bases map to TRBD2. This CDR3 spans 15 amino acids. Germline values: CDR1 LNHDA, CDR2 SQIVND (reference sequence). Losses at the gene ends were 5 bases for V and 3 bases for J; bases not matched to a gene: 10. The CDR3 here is CASSPSLTSFYEQYF. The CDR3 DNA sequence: TGTGCCAGTAGTCCTTCCCTGACTAGCTTCTACGAGCAGTACTTC.

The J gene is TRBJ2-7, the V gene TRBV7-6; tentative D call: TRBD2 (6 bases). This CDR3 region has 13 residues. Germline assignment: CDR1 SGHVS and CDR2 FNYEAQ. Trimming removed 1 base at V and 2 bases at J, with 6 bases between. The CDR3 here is CASSLGLAYEQYF. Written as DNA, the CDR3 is TGTGCCAGCAGCTTAGGACTAGCCTACGAGCAGTACTTC.

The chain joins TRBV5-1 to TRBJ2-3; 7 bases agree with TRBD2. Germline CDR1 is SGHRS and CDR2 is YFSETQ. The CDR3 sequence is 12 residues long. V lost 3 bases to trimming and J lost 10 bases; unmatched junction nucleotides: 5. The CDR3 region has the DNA TGCGCCAGCAGCTCCTCCGGGGGGTCGCAGTATTTT. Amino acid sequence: CASSSSGGSQYF.

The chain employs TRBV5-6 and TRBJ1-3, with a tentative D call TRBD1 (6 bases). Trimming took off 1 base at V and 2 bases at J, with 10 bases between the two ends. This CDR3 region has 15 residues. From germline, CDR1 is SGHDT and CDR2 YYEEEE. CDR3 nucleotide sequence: TGTGCCAGCAGCTTGATGGGGGCGCCTGGAAACACCATATATTTT. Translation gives CASSLMGAPGNTIYF. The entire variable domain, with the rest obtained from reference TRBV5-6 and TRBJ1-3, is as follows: DAGVTQSPTHLIKTRGQQVTLRCSPKSGHDTVSWYQQALGQGPQFIFQYYEEEERQRGNFPDRFSGHQFPNYSSELNVNALLLGDSALYLCASSLMGAPGNTIYFGEGSWLTVV.

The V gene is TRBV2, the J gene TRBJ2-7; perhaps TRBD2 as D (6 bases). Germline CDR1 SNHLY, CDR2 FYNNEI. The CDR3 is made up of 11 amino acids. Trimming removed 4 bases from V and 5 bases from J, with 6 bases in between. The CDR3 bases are TGTGCCAGCAGTGGGGAGGACGAGCAGTACTTC. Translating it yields CASSGEDEQYF. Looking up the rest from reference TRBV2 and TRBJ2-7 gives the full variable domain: EPEVTQTPSHQVTQMGQEVILRCVPISNHLYFYWYRQILGQKVEFLVSFYNNEISEKSEIFDDQFSVERPDGSNFTLKIRSTKLEDSAMYFCASSGEDEQYFGPGTRLTVT.

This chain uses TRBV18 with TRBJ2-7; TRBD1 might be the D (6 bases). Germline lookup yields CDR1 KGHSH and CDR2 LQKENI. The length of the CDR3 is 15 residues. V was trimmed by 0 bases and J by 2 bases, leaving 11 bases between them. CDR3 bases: TGTGCCAGCTCACCACCCCAGGGGATCGCCTACGAGCAGTACTTC. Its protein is CASSPPQGIAYEQYF.

CDR3 sequence: CASSYSRGGYTF. CDR3 DNA: TGTGCCAGCAGTTACTCGAGAGGTGGCTACACCTTC. The genes are TRBV6-5 and TRBJ1-2; D is unclear. This CDR3 is 12 amino acids long. CDR1 MNHEY and CDR2 SVGAGI come from the germline V gene. V gave up 0 bases and J gave up 7 bases, with 6 bases separating them.

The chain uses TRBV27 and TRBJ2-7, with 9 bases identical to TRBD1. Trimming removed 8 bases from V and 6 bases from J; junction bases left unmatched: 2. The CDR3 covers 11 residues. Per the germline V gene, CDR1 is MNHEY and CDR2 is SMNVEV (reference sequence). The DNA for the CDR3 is TGTGCCAGCGGACAGGGGATCGAGCAGTACTTC. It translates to CASGQGIEQYF.

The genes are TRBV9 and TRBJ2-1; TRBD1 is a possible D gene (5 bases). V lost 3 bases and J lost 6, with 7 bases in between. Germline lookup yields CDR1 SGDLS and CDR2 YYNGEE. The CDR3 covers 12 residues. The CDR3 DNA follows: TGTGCCAGCAGCGGGGGCTCCAATGAGCAGTTCTTC. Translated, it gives CASSGGSNEQFF.